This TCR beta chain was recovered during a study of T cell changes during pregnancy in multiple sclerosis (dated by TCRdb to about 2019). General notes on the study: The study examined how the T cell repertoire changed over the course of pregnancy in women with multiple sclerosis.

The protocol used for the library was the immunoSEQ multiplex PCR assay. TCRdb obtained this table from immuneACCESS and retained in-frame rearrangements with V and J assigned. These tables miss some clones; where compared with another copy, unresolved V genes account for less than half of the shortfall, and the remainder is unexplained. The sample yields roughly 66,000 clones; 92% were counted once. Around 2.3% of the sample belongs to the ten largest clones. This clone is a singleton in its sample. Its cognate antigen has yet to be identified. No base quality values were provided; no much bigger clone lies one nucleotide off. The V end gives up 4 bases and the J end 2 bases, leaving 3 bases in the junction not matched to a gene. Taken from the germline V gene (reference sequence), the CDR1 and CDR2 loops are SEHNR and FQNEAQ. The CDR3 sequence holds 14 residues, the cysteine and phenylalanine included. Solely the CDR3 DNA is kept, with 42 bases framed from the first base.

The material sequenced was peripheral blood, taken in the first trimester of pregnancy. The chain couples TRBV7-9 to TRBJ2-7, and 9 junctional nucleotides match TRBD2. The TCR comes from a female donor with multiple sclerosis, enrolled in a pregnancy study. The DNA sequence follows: TGTGCCAGCAGCTCCACTAGCGGGCCCTACGAGCAGTACTTC. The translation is CASSSTSGPYEQYF.